Below are 12 T cell receptor beta chains sequenced from a single sample in a study of T cell changes during pregnancy in multiple sclerosis. Method: immunoSEQ multiplex PCR; TCRdb's copy keeps in-frame clones and lacks some. The sample has 35,000 to 40,000 clones, roughly 90% seen once. Sequences were derived from CD8+ T cells from peripheral blood mononuclear cells, sampled in the third trimester of pregnancy. The source is a female donor with multiple sclerosis, enrolled in a pregnancy study.

The chain joins TRBV7-9 to TRBJ2-2, with TRBD1 as a possible D gene (5 bases). This CDR3 comprises 16 residues. CDR1 and CDR2 (germline): SEHNR, FQNEAQ (reference sequence). Trimming shortened V by 5 bases and J by 2 bases, and 15 bases separated the two germline ends. This CDR3 reads CASSPLLGPNTGELFF. In DNA, the CDR3 is TGTGCCAGCAGCCCCCTATTGGGGCCTAACACCGGGGAGCTGTTTTTT.

The chain joins TRBV7-2 to TRBJ2-1; 10 bases fit TRBD1. Trimming removed 5 bases from V and 0 bases from J; junction bases left unmatched: 13. Germline V gene lookup returns CDR1 SGHTA and CDR2 FQGNSA. The CDR3 contains 19 residues. DNA of the CDR3: TGTGCCAGCAGCCCTATCCGGGACAGGGGTCTGAGCTCCTACAATGAGCAGTTCTTC. As protein: CASSPIRDRGLSSYNEQFF.

The chain recombines TRBV7-4 with TRBJ2-3; 15 nucleotides line up with TRBD2. The CDR3 has 22 amino acids. In germline, CDR1 is SGHVT, CDR2 SQSDAQ. Trimming took 3 bases from V and 1 from J; bases not matched to a gene: 17. The CDR3 DNA follows: TGTGCCAGCAGCTTTGGCCCCGATATAAGGACTAGCGGGAGGGTGGGCACAGATACGCAGTATTTT. Its protein is CASSFGPDIRTSGRVGTDTQYF.

This clone was observed once. The chain carries TRBV15 and TRBJ1-4, with no clear D. CDR3 size: 15 residues. V was cut by 8 bases and J by 3 bases, with 16 bases left in between. CDR1 and CDR2 (germline): LNHNV, YYDKDF (reference sequence). For the CDR3, the DNA is TGTGCCACCGGGTCCTCGGGGATGGCTAATGAAAAACTGTTTTTT. It is translated as CATGSSGMANEKLFF.

The chain joins TRBV19 to TRBJ2-1; 11 bases are shared with TRBD2. The V gene's germline CDR1 is LNHDA and CDR2 SQIVND (reference sequence). CDR3 length: 17 amino acids. With V trimmed by 2 bases and J by 4 bases, 7 bases remained unmatched. The CDR3 loop is CASSIKLAGEVYNEQFF. The CDR3 DNA follows: TGTGCCAGTAGTATAAAACTAGCGGGAGAAGTTTACAATGAGCAGTTCTTC.

For this clone: This specimen includes other DNA sequences encoding the same CDR3. The chain combines TRBV27 with TRBJ2-7; the D gene is possibly TRBD2 (5 bases). V was shortened by 3 bases and J by 7 bases, with 13 bases between the two germline ends. Germline V gene sequence: CDR1 MNHEY, CDR2 SMNVEV (reference sequence). The CDR3 consists of 13 residues. The CDR3 here is CASSFSGSGEQYF. CDR3 sequence (DNA): TGTGCCAGCAGTTTCAGTGGGAGTGGAGAGCAGTACTTC.

The genes are TRBV6-1 and TRBJ2-7, with a possible D match to TRBD2 (6 bases). There are 13 residues in the CDR3. V was shortened by 7 bases and J by 2 bases, with 12 bases between the two germline ends. The V gene's germline CDR1 is MNHNS and CDR2 SASEGT. The CDR3 nucleotides read TGTGCCAGCAATCGGGGGTATACCTACGAGCAGTACTTC. Amino acid sequence: CASNRGYTYEQYF.

This clone was seen a few times. The chain employs TRBV30 and TRBJ1-5; D unresolved. Germline loops: CDR1 GTSNPN, CDR2 SVGIG (reference sequence). CDR3 length equals 16 residues. Trimming took off 2 bases at V and 0 bases at J, with 14 bases between the two ends. CDR3: CAWSFTALYSNQPQHF. In DNA form, the CDR3 reads TGTGCCTGGAGTTTTACAGCCTTATATAGCAATCAGCCCCAGCATTTT.

This sequence joins TRBV4-2 and TRBJ2-7, with TRBD1 matching 8 bases. Germline V gene lookup returns CDR1 LGHNA and CDR2 YNFKEQ. V gave up 5 bases and J gave up 3 bases; unmatched junction bases: 9. There are 15 residues in the CDR3. The CDR3 spells CASSRIGQGIYEQYF. The CDR3 coding sequence is TGTGCCAGCAGCAGAATCGGACAGGGAATCTACGAGCAGTACTTC.

The rearrangement joins TRBV5-1 to TRBJ2-1; D ambiguous. Trimming removed 6 bases at V and 5 bases at J, with 6 bases between. CDR3 length equals 11 residues. Germline lookup yields CDR1 SGHRS and CDR2 YFSETQ. DNA for the CDR3: TGCGCCAGCACCTATCACAATGAGCAGTTCTTC. Protein sequence: CASTYHNEQFF.

The rearrangement joins TRBV6-5 to TRBJ2-1, with TRBD2 matching 7 bases. This CDR3 is built from 12 residues. V trimming: 6 bases; J trimming: 9 bases; junction bases outside the gene matches: 5. Germline assignment: CDR1 MNHEY and CDR2 SVGAGI. This CDR3 is CASSRLAGEQFF. CDR3 DNA: TGTGCCAGCAGCAGACTAGCAGGTGAGCAGTTCTTC.

This chain links TRBV7-3 with TRBJ2-7; 7 nucleotides line up with TRBD1. The CDR3 loop spans 14 amino acids. Germline loops: CDR1 SGHTA, CDR2 FQGTGA. J gave up 1 base and V 2 bases, and 2 bases lay outside the gene matches. The CDR3 DNA reads TGTGCCAGCAGCTTAGACAGGGCGTCCTACGAGCAGTACTTC. It codes for CASSLDRASYEQYF.